This is a list of T cell receptor beta chains from one sample in a study of T cell repertoires in cytomegalovirus infection. TCRdb analysed the reads with MiXCR anew, one entry per CDR3 protein. The sample holds 200,000 to 300,000 distinct CDR3 sequences, 9% to 15% seen once. Sequenced: PBMCs. The source of these receptors is a human donor in good health (CMV status not recorded). Some clones in this sample may be carry-over from other donors' samples. Each CDR3 is given with its conserved first and last residue. A D gene is named only where the DNA matches it firmly. A row's size may be missing; if present it is once, few, many or a size class.

TRBD1	13	TRBJ1-1	many	TRBV7-2	CASSLRQGAEAFF	TGTGCCAGCAGCCTGCGACAGGGCGCTGAAGCTTTCTTT
NA	13	TRBJ2-1	NA	TRBV18	CASSQTLGNEQFF	TGTGCCAGCTCACAAACCCTGGGAAATGAGCAGTTCTTC
TRBD1	18	TRBJ1-5	NA	TRBV14	CASRSRTGLLKSNQPQHF	TGTGCCAGCAGGTCCCGGACAGGCCTACTTAAAAGCAATCAGCCCCAGCATTTT
TRBD1	14	TRBJ2-7	many	TRBV3-1	CASSPGQGSYEQYF	TGTGCCAGCAGCCCCGGACAGGGATCCTACGAGCAGTACTTC
NA	15	TRBJ1-1	NA	TRBV25-1	CASSQTGTINTEAFF	TGTGCCAGCAGCCAAACAGGGACCATTAACACTGAAGCTTTCTTT
TRBD1	16	TRBJ1-5	NA	TRBV7-2	CASSSPTGTGSQPQHF	TGTGCCAGCAGCTCGCCGACCGGGACAGGTTCCCAGCCCCAGCATTTT
NA	14	TRBJ1-1	NA	TRBV20-1	CSADDLIPNTEAFF	TGCAGTGCGGACGACCTGATTCCGAACACTGAAGCTTTCTTT
NA	15	TRBJ1-4	many	TRBV25-1	CASSESGAVNEKLFF	TGTGCCAGCAGTGAATCGGGGGCGGTTAATGAAAAACTGTTTTTT
TRBD1	15	TRBJ1-1	NA	TRBV20-1	CSAMEGQPGDTEAFF	TGCAGTGCTATGGAGGGACAGCCAGGCGACACTGAAGCTTTCTTT
NA	16	TRBJ1-2	few	TRBV2	CASSEAKSSDDVGYTF	TGTGCCAGCAGTGAAGCGAAGTCTTCGGATGACGTTGGCTACACCTTC
TRBD1	15	TRBJ1-1	many	TRBV7-3	CASSAYRGPNTEAFF	TGTGCCAGCAGCGCGTACAGGGGCCCGAACACTGAAGCTTTCTTT
TRBD1	12	TRBJ2-7	NA	TRBV5-1	CASSLAGTGTNF	TGCGCCAGCAGCTTGGCCGGGACAGGGACCAACTTC
TRBD1	15	TRBJ1-1	NA	TRBV10-3	CAISDLGQGGTEAFF	TGTGCCATCAGTGACCTCGGACAGGGTGGCACTGAAGCTTTCTTT
NA	12	TRBJ2-3	many	TRBV7-2	CASSVTGDTQYF	TGTGCCAGCAGCGTGACCGGGGATACGCAGTATTTT
NA	12	TRBJ2-7	many	TRBV7-2	CASSSPRGEQYF	TGTGCCAGCAGCTCCCCAAGGGGCGAGCAGTACTTC
TRBD2	15	TRBJ2-5	many	TRBV7-2	CASSPPGTTQETQYF	TGTGCCAGCAGCCCTCCCGGGACTACCCAAGAGACCCAGTACTTC
TRBD1	15	TRBJ2-3	many	TRBV28	CASKTGGIAGDTQYF	TGTGCCAGCAAGACAGGGGGAATTGCGGGAGATACGCAGTATTTT
TRBD2	16	TRBJ2-3	NA	TRBV4-1	CASSHLASGSTDTQYF	TGCGCCAGCAGCCACTTGGCTAGCGGGAGCACAGATACGCAGTATTTT
NA	16	TRBJ1-4	NA	TRBV2	CASSERGKATNEKLFF	TGTGCCAGCAGTGAGCGCGGGAAGGCAACTAATGAAAAACTGTTTTTT
NA	15	TRBJ1-5	NA	TRBV19	CASSLPQVGNQPQHF	TGTGCCAGTAGTCTCCCCCAAGTTGGCAATCAGCCCCAGCATTTT
NA	13	TRBJ2-7	many	TRBV7-2	CASSPGRNYEQYF	TGTGCCAGCAGCCCCGGACGGAACTACGAGCAGTACTTC
NA	13	TRBJ2-7	NA	TRBV20-1	CSARRNSSYEQYF	TGCAGTGCTAGGAGGAATAGCTCCTACGAGCAGTACTTC
NA	14	TRBJ2-7	many	TRBV6-7	CASSPGTFSYEQYF	TGTGCCAGCAGTCCCGGGACATTCTCCTACGAGCAGTACTTC
NA	13	TRBJ1-5	NA	TRBV12-3/TRBV12-4	CASSLVGNQPQPF	TGTGCCAGCAGTTTGGTCGGCAATCAGCCCCAGCCTTTT
NA	15	TRBJ1-4	few	TRBV24-1	CATSDPGFGSEKLFF	TGTGCCACCAGTGACCCGGGTTTCGGATCCGAAAAACTGTTTTTT
TRBD1	16	TRBJ1-2	many	TRBV19	CASTLQERRGLNGYTF	TGTGCCAGTACCCTCCAGGAGCGGAGGGGGCTTAATGGCTACACCTTC
TRBD1	15	TRBJ2-7	NA	TRBV19	CASSGQGTGSYEQYF	TGTGCCAGTAGCGGACAGGGGACGGGCTCCTACGAGCAGTACTTC